The sequence of this T cell receptor beta chain was determined in a study of blood T cell repertoires in COVID-19. The wider study: Researchers got acute and convalescent COVID-19 samples from the United States, Italy and Spain. T cells, B-cell-depleted T cells, or PBMCs provided the cDNA or gDNA that served as material.

CDR1 LGHNA and CDR2 YNFKEQ come from the germline V gene. V was pared by 0 bases and J by 3 bases, with 4 bases of the junction left unmatched. CDR3 length: 16 residues. Per the original data handling: Using reference gene primer amplification, nucleated cell counts were estimated. Clones were read by immunoSEQ multiplex PCR, and TCRdb kept only the in-frame ones, dropping some. That table furnishes V, J and clone size, whereas the DNA furnished D and trimming. The sample lists fewer than 70,000 clones, over 75% occurring once. The V call is TRBV4-2, the J call TRBJ1-3, with 8 bases identical to TRBD1. The sequenced material came from peripheral blood. This sequence originates from a man aged 80 or over with acute or convalescent COVID-19. The CDR3 region is CASSQEQGGFGNTIYF. As DNA, the CDR3 is TGTGCCAGCAGCCAAGAACAGGGGGGATTTGGAAACACCATATATTTT.